This entry concerns a single T cell receptor beta chain. What it binds is not known. The sample is drawn from a study of shared clonotypes between healthy human individuals. Notes on the study in general: Memory subsets had estimated richness that was generally smaller than that of naive subsets.

Germline V gene sequence: CDR1 MNHNS, CDR2 SASEGT. The CDR3 is 13 amino acids. The ends were cut back, 3 bases at V and 6 bases at J, with 12 bases in the middle. Produced via immunoSEQ multiplex PCR; TCRdb's table is partial and in-frame only. The table has about 1.1 million clones, around 78% seen once; the top ten hold 0.6% to 0.7%. Material for sequencing was memory CD4+ T cells from PBMCs. Subset noted: CD45RA-negative fraction. The V gene is TRBV6-1, the J gene TRBJ2-7; D unresolved. The source of this sequence is a man between 18 and 35 years old in good health. Some clones in this sample may be carry-over from other donors' samples. The CDR3 nucleotides read TGTGCCAGCAGTGACCAACCCGTTTTCGAGCAGTACTTC. This codes for CASSDQPVFEQYF.